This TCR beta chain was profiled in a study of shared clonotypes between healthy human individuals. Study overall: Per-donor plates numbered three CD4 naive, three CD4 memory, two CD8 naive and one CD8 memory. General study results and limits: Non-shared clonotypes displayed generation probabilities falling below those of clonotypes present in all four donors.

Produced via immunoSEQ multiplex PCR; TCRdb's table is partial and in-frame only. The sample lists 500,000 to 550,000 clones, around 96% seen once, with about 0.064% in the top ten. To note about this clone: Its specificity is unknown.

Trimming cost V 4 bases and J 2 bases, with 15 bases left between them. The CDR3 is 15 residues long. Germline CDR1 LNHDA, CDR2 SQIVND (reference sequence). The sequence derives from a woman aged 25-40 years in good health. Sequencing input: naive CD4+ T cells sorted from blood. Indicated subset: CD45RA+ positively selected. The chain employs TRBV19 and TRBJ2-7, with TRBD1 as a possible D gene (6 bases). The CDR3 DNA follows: TGTGCCAGTAGTACCAAGGACAGCTTTACCTACGAGCAGTACTTC. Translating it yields CASSTKDSFTYEQYF.